This T cell receptor beta chain comes out of a study of regulatory T cells in long-lasting Graves disease. Per the germline V gene, CDR1 is SGDLS and CDR2 is YYNGEE. The CDR3 is 18 amino acids. The time point is: newly diagnosed GD, antithyroid drugs for less than 3 months. PBMC-extracted RNA yielded the TCR library. This clonotype was counted a few times. This may arise from a read error, as a much more abundant clone is one base away. Investigators prepared the TCR beta libraries by applying iRepertoire HTBI primers and Arm-PCR of CDR3 regions. One entry per CDR3 protein, called by TCRdb with MiXCR from the multiplex PCR reads. The sample shows some 320,000 distinct CDR3 sequences, about 18% of them seen only once.

Material: peripheral blood mononuclear cells (PBMCs), obtained at new diagnosis, from a patient treated with antithyroid drugs. The rearrangement uses TRBV9 and TRBJ2-3, with a tentative D call TRBD2 (5 bases). The clonotype was recovered from a female donor with Graves disease. The CDR3 loop is CASGVGPVRESPTDTQYF. Written as DNA, the CDR3 is TGTGCCAGCGGCGTAGGCCCGGTGAGGGAATCCCCCACAGATACGCAGTATTTT.